These 13 T cell receptor beta chains share one sample of origin, sequenced in a study of blood T cell repertoires in COVID-19. The assay was immunoSEQ multiplex PCR, and TCRdb's table has in-frame clones only and misses some. The sample consists of hundreds of thousands of clones, about 85% of them appearing once. The sample was PBMCs or T cells enriched from blood (not recorded which). These receptors all stem from a woman aged 55-75 years who had recovered from COVID-19.

This chain uses TRBV14 with TRBJ2-1, with 8 bases that match TRBD1. The CDR3 is made up of 15 amino acids. V shed 4 bases and J 3 bases; nucleotides not matched to a gene: 5. The germline V gene encodes CDR1 SGHDN and CDR2 FVKESK. The CDR3 is CASSPWTGLYNEQFF. Here the CDR3 DNA reads TGTGCCAGCAGCCCGTGGACAGGGCTCTACAATGAGCAGTTCTTC. Combining the CDR3 with reference TRBV14 and TRBJ2-1 gives the whole variable domain EAGVTQFPSHSVIEKGQTVTLRCDPISGHDNLYWYRRVMGKEIKFLLHFVKESKQDESGMPNNRFLAERTGGTYSTLKVQPAELEDSGVYFCASSPWTGLYNEQFFGPGTRLTVL.

This clone occurred once. V gene TRBV10-1 combines with J gene TRBJ2-2; no definite D call. The CDR3 covers 15 residues. V shed 4 bases and J shed 4 bases, with 13 bases lying between them. The germline V gene has CDR1 WNHNN and CDR2 SYGVQD (reference sequence). This CDR3 is CASSATNSPTGELFF. CDR3 DNA sequence: TGCGCCAGCAGTGCAACTAACTCTCCCACCGGGGAGCTGTTTTTT.

The count of this clone is one. V is TRBV29-1 and J is TRBJ1-1, with no clear D. The CDR3 loop spans 12 amino acids. The V end lost 0 bases, the J end lost 1 base, and 3 bases lay between the germline ends. CDR1 and CDR2 from the germline V gene are SQVTM and ANQGSEA. CDR3 coding DNA: TGCAGCGTTGAAGATCAGAACACTGAAGCTTTCTTT. Its protein is CSVEDQNTEAFF. Using reference TRBV29-1 and TRBJ1-1 for the parts outside the CDR3, the full variable domain is SAVISQKPSRDICQRGTSLTIQCQVDSQVTMMFWYRQQPGQSLTLIATANQGSEATYESGFVIDKFPISRPNLTFSTLTVSNMSPEDSSIYLCSVEDQNTEAFFGQGTRLTVV.

This clone came up once. The J gene is TRBJ2-3, the V gene TRBV10-3; no clear D. Germline CDR1 reads ENHRY; CDR2 reads SYGVKD. Trimming removed 3 bases at V and 0 bases at J, with 7 bases between. The CDR3 is 14 residues long. The CDR3 protein is CAISDRVSTDTQYF. The CDR3 nucleotides read TGTGCCATCAGTGACCGGGTTAGCACAGATACGCAGTATTTT.

V usage is TRBV19 and J usage is TRBJ2-3; 15 nucleotides match TRBD2. Germline V gene lookup returns CDR1 LNHDA and CDR2 SQIVND (reference sequence). CDR3 length: 16 residues. V shed 5 bases and J 3 bases; nucleotides not matched to a gene: 3. CDR3 amino acids: CASSLGLAGGTDTQYF. The CDR3 DNA is TGTGCCAGTAGTCTGGGACTAGCGGGGGGTACAGATACGCAGTATTTT.

J is TRBJ1-1 and V is TRBV5-3; 7 bases agree with TRBD1. TRBV5-3 is an ORF; its function is uncertain. CDR3 size: 20 residues. The ends lost 0 bases at V and 0 bases at J; junction bases unmatched: 17. CDR3 sequence reads: CARSLALGQRDRTLNTEAFF. CDR3 DNA: TGTGCCAGAAGCTTGGCCCTAGGGCAACGGGACAGAACGTTGAACACTGAAGCTTTCTTT.

The J gene is TRBJ1-2, the V gene TRBV11-3, with no clear D. Trimming cost V 0 bases and J 7 bases, with 9 bases left between them. The CDR3 loop spans 13 amino acids. Germline values: CDR1 SGHNT, CDR2 YENEEA. The CDR3 region has the DNA TGTGCCAGCAGCTTAGATTTAACGGGTGGCTACACCTTC. Amino acid sequence: CASSLDLTGGYTF. The full variable domain, completed using reference TRBV11-3 and TRBJ1-2, is EAGVVQSPRYKIIEKKQPVAFWCNPISGHNTLYWYLQNLGQGPELLIRYENEEAVDDSQLPKDRFSAERLKGVDSTLKIQPAELGDSAVYLCASSLDLTGGYTFGSGTRLTVV.

This clone was observed a single time. J is TRBJ2-1 and V is TRBV11-2, with TRBD2 identical over 11 bases. The V and J ends lost 8 bases and 5 bases, in that order; junction bases with no gene match: 8. Germline CDR1 SGHAT, CDR2 FQNNGV. CDR3 length equals 15 residues. CDR3 amino acids: CASGPLAGGHNEQFF. In DNA form, the CDR3 reads TGTGCCAGCGGGCCTTTAGCGGGGGGGCACAATGAGCAGTTCTTC.

This clone was seen once. The chain carries TRBV24-1 and TRBJ1-5; the match to TRBD1 covers 8 bases. Germline values: CDR1 KGHDR, CDR2 SFDVKD. Trimming took 2 bases from V and 1 from J; bases not matched to a gene: 3. This CDR3 comprises 16 residues. The CDR3 coding sequence is TGTGCCACCAGTGATTCCGGACAGGGAAGCAATCAGCCCCAGCATTTT. It translates to CATSDSGQGSNQPQHF.

J is TRBJ1-1 and V is TRBV5-1; 7 positions match TRBD1. The CDR3 loop spans 15 amino acids. V lost 0 bases and J lost 5; bases outside the gene matches: 7. Germline lookup yields CDR1 SGHRS and CDR2 YFSETQ. The CDR3 is CASSLAVGTVTEAFF. For the CDR3, the DNA is TGCGCCAGCAGCTTGGCCGTTGGGACAGTGACTGAAGCTTTCTTT.

J is TRBJ1-1 and V is TRBV9; D possibly corresponds to TRBD1 (6 bases). V was trimmed by 4 bases and J by 4 bases, leaving 20 bases between them. Germline CDR1 and CDR2: SGDLS and YYNGEE. The CDR3 runs 16 residues. The CDR3 nucleotides read TGTGCCAGCAGCCGGGCAGGGGTGTCGTCGGGCACTGAAGCTTTCTTT. This encodes CASSRAGVSSGTEAFF.

The chain carries TRBV19 and TRBJ1-5, with D uncertain. The CDR3 is made up of 13 amino acids. Germline CDR1 LNHDA, CDR2 SQIVND (reference sequence). The V end was cut by 2 bases, the J end by 5 bases, with 7 bases between. The CDR3 DNA reads TGTGCCAGTAGTATAATAACAGATCAGCCCCAGCATTTT. This gives the protein CASSIITDQPQHF.

The V and J genes are TRBV19 and TRBJ1-6, with a weak D call TRBD1 (6 bases). V was clipped by 5 bases and J by 1 base, with 12 bases between them. Germline CDR1 LNHDA, CDR2 SQIVND (reference sequence). The CDR3 loop spans 16 amino acids. CDR3 nucleotides: TGTGCCAGTAGTCAGGGGTTTTTGTCCTATAATTCACCCCTCCACTTT. It translates to CASSQGFLSYNSPLHF. The entire variable domain, with the rest obtained from reference TRBV19 and TRBJ1-6, is as follows: DGGITQSPKYLFRKEGQNVTLSCEQNLNHDAMYWYRQDPGQGLRLIYYSQIVNDFQKGDIAEGYSVSREKKESFPLTVTSAQKNPTAFYLCASSQGFLSYNSPLHFGNGTRLTVT.